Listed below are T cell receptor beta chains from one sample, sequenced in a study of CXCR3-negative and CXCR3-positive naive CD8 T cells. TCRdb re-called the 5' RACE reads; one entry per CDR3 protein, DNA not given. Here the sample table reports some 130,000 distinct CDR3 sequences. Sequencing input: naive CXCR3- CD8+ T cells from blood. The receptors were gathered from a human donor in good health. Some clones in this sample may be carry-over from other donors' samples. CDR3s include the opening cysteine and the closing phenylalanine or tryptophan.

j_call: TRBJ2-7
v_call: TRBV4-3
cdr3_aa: CASSQETASYEQYF

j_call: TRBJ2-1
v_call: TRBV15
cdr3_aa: CATSRDRTANNEQFF

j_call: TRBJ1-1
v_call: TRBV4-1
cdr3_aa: CASSQGQTAYFAEAFF

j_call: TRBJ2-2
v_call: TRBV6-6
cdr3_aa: CASSWTSGGHTNTGELFF

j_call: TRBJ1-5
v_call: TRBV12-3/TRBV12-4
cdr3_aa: CASSFQNNQPQHF

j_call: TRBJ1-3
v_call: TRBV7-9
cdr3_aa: CASFRPGPENTIYF

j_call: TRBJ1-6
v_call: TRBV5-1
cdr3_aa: CASSLEPGQGDNSPLHF

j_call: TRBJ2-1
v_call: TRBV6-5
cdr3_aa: CASSYGEAYPYNEQFF

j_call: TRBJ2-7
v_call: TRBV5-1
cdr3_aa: CASSLESASGGYEQYF

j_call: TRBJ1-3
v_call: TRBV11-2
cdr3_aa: CASSLPGDGNTIYF

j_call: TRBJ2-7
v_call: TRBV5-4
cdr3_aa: CASGQGSSYEQYF

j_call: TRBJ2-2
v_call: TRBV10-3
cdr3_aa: CAISESWTGTGELCF

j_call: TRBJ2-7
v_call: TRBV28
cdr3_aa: CASRTRDSYSYEQYF

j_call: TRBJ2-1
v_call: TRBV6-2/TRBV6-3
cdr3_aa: CATSTYNEQFF

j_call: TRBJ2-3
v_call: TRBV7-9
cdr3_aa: CASSYLGEGSDTQYF

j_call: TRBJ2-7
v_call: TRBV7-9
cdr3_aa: CASSPPTSDYEQYF

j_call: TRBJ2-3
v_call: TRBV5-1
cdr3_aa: CASSLWDRGPDTQYF

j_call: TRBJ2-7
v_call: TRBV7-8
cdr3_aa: CASSFDGYEQYF

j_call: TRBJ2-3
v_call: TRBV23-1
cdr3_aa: CASSQSLRDRTSTDTQYF

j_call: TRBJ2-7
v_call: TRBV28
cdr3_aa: CASSKAATLRYEQYF

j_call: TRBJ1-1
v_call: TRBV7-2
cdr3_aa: CASSLQGPEAFF

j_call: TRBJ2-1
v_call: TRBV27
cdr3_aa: CASSLWDRAPYNEQFF

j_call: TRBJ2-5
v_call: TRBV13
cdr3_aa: CASSQRRQEDQETQYF

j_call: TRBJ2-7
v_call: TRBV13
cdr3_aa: CASSSDRADEQYF

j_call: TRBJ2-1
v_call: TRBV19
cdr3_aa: CASRLAGAAYNEQFF

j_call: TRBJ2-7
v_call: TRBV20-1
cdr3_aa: CSADSWAVYEQYF

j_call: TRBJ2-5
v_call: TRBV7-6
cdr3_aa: CASSLGSAGASVVEETQYF

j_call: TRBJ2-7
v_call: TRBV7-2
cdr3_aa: CASSFVNDYEQYF

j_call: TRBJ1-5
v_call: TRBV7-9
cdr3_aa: CASSLAGFNQPQHF

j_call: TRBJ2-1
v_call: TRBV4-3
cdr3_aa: CASSPGTSGYNEQFF

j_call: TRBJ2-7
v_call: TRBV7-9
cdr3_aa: CASSSSGTSNHEQYF

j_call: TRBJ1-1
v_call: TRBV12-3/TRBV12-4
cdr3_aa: CASSFTDEAFF

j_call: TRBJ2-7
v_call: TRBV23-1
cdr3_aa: CASSLGSGNLNEQYF

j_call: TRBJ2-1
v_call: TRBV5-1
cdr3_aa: CASSLAFGGLAGGLTYNEQFF

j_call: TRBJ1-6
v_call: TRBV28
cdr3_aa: CASRPVQGRGNSPLHF

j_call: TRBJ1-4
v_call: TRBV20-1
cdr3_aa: CSATYGQPLNEKLFF

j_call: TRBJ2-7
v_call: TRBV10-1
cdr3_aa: CASSPGGNLPDEQYF

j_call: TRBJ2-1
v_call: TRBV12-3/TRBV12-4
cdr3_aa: CASSLRDRADLEQFF

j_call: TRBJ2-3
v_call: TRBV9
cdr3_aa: CASSLGGSLTDTQYF

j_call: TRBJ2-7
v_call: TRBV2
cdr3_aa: CAGGEQGASDEQYF

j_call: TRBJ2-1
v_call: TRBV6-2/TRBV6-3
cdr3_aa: CASSYSVDEQFF

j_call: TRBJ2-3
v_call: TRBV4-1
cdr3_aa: CASSQGGTTGDTQYF

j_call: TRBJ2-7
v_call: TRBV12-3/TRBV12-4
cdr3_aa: CASNDRGLSGGYEQYF

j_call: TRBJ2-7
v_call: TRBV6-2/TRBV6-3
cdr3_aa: CASSYDTSPLEQYF

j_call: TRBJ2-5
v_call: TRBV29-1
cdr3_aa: CSVLGGVGETQYF

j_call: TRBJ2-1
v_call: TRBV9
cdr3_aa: CASSVVSDSNEQFF

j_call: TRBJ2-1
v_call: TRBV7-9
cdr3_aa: CASSSRSSGGDDEQFF

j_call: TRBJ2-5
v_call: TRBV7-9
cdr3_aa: CASSPTSRETQYF

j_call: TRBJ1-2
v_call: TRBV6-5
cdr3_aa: CASSYTSSNYGYTF

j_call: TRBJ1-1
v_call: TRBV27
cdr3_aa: CASSLQASHTEAFF

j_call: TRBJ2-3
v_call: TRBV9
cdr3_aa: CASSVRAAISTDTQYF

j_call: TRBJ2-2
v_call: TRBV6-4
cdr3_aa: CASSDEDAGELFF

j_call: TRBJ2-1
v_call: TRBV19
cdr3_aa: CASSPRGSEGVRNEQFF

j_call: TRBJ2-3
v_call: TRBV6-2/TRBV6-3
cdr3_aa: CASSYGSDTQYF

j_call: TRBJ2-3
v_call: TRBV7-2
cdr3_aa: CASSLAYGQSTDTQYF

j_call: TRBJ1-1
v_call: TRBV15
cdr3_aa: CATSRDRDRGWAEAFF

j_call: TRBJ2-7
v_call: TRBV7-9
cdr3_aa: CASSLPLTGIYHEEQYF

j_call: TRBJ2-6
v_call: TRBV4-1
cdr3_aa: CASSQQGFTDREPSSGANVLTF

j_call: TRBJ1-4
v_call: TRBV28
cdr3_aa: CASSLIGGASSGKLFF